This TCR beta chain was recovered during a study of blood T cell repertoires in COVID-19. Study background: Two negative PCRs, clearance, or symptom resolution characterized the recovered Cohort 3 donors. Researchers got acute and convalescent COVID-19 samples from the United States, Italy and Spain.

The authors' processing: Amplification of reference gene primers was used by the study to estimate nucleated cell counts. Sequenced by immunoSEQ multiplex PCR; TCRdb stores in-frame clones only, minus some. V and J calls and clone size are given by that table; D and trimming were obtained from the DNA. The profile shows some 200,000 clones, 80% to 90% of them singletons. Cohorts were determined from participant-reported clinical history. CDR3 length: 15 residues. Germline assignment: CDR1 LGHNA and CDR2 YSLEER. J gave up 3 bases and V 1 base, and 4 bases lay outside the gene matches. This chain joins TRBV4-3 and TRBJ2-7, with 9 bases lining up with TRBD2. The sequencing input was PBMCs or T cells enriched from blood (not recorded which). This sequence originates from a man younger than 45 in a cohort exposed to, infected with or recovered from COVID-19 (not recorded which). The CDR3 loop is CASSQGLAGVYEQYF. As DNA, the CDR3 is TGCGCCAGCAGCCAAGGGTTAGCGGGAGTCTACGAGCAGTACTTC.